Described below is a single TCR beta chain sequence and its context. Its antigen remains unidentified. Base-call qualities are not available, and no considerably larger clone is one nucleotide away. These data are taken from a study of cytomegalovirus exposure and HLA in healthy donors (TCRdb year 2017). General notes on the study: An earlier analysis of several hundred of the donors reported approximately 290 Gb of sequence data and around 120 million unique TCR beta sequences from about 200 million T cells. Among the roughly 390 genotyped donors, about 83% belonged to the genetic ancestry cluster associated with self-reported Caucasian donors. In a later analysis, previously published TCR beta repertoires from hundreds of donors were re-analyzed and high-resolution HLA genotyping was added so that TCR occurrence patterns could be studied. An early release covering 500 to 750 HLA-typed donors comprised around 300 gigabases of sequencing data and roughly 86 million unique TCR sequences. The study aimed to test whether signatures of past pathogen exposure could be identified by cataloging public T cell receptors. Genome-wide SNP genotypes for about 65% of the 666 donors were used in a later genetic analysis, which treated that subset as a discovery cohort. All discovery cohort repertoires had been generated using a single sequencing platform. Typing coverage varied by locus: roughly 629-630 donors for A, B, C, DRB1 and DQB1; more than 500 for DQA1; over 600 for DPA1; under 490 for DPB1. An earlier analysis of around 640 of the donors used high-throughput TCR beta sequencing to judge whether each TCR beta V gene segment behaved as functional or pseudogenic. High-throughput TCR immunosequencing, statistical association of individual TCRs with disease status, and machine learning were combined to predict cytomegalovirus infection status. The later analysis used no new phenotypic data to find candidate immune exposures, relying instead on TCR beta sequences and their occurrence across donors. Across 300 to 500 genotyped donors of the cohort, an average of about 220,000 unique TCR beta nucleotide sequences per donor were sequenced, and roughly 18% of those sequences were non-productive. Because of strong linkage in the cohort, five DR-DQ haplotypes were treated as single units for association and clustering. Alongside the repertoire data, information on donor age, sex, ethnicity and CMV serostatus was compiled. The T cell repertoires of several hundred subjects were profiled by immunosequencing and related to cytomegalovirus serostatus. Besides the first cohort of more than 650 subjects, a separate validation cohort made up of 95 to 150 different subjects was used. Both class I and class II loci were covered by HLA typing, at four-digit resolution.

From cysteine to phenylalanine, the CDR3 is 14 amino acids long. Only CDR3 DNA remains: 42 bases, in frame from the first base. According to the germline V gene, CDR1 reads SNHLY and CDR2 reads FYNNEI. V loses 7 bases at its end and J loses 5 bases; junction bases beyond the gene matches: 9. The cohort consisted of hundreds of healthy bone marrow donors. Cohort members were all nominally healthy when sampled, although unrecorded immune exposures were likely present. The donor tested CMV seronegative and was one of the 352 seronegative cohort members. Every donor gave a peripheral blood sample, and the peripheral blood mononuclear cells from that sample were used for TCR beta sequencing. Genomic DNA was extracted from the blood cell samples with the Qiagen DNeasy Blood Extraction Kit. The library was produced with the immunoSEQ multiplex PCR assay. For the multiplex PCR, a mixture combining 60 forward primers for TCR Vbeta segments and 13 reverse primers for TCR Jbeta segments was used. Amplification of the CDR3 region of rearranged TCR beta genes was performed with a multiplex PCR assay on genomic DNA. Amplified TCR beta libraries were sequenced as 87-base-pair reads on the Illumina HiSeq System. The original pipeline was this. A later analysis counted tens of millions of unique TCR beta chains across the 666 repertoires, and roughly 10 million of these chains were shared by at least two donors. A nearest-neighbor algorithm error-corrected the raw reads and collapsed the reads into unique sequences, merging closely related sequences to remove PCR and sequencing errors. V, D and J gene segments were assigned by aligning CDR3 sequences to IMGT reference sequences. For a sequence to be retained, a match of at least six nucleotides to both a V gene segment and a J gene segment was required. Rearrangements were classified as productive when the CDR3 lacked stop codons and remained in frame with V and J, and all other rearrangements were classified as non-productive. CDR3 was defined by IMGT convention, running from the second conserved V-encoded cysteine to the conserved J-encoded phenylalanine. Sequences without an unambiguous match to a single V gene segment were excluded from the earlier analysis of several hundred of the donors. In an earlier analysis of several hundred of the donors, V segments were called functional above 56.7% productive rearrangements and were called segregating when the between-donor standard deviation exceeded 5%. A statistical classification framework was built for diagnosing cytomegalovirus status from the catalog of TCR beta chain sequences. A later analysis assigned V and J genes by comparing TCR nucleotide sequences with IMGT/GENE-DB human TR gene sequences. In a later analysis, CDR3 sequences and most-parsimonious VDJ recombination scenarios were assigned using the TCRdist pipeline. In a later analysis, each TCR beta chain was defined by its CDR3 amino acid sequence together with its V-gene family, and reads without a unique V-gene family were excluded. A later analysis removed nearly 600 highly shared, low-generation-probability nucleotide sequences to deal with suspected cross-contamination and a sequencing artifact. A later analysis calculated a clonal expansion index for each public chain from normalized within-repertoire ranks of inferred template counts. In a later analysis, generation probabilities were computed with a VDJ recombination model fitted to out-of-frame rearrangements, and the resulting probabilities were checked against IGoR. A later analysis scored TCR-TCR, TCR-HLA and TCR-CMV co-occurrence with hypergeometric tests, applying a repertoire-size bias correction to TCR pairs. In a later analysis, false discovery rates were estimated by permuting HLA or CMV assignments 20 times. In a later analysis, co-occurring TCRs were grouped using DBSCAN, with TCRdist sequence similarity added in when clustering inside HLA-allele-positive subsets. Repertoires with fewer than 30,000 or more than 120,000 public chains were left out of co-occurrence clustering, as were four to six repertoires with anomalous nucleotide sharing. Drawn from immuneACCESS, this table holds only the in-frame rearrangements with V and J called that TCRdb kept. Clones are partly lost; checked studies trace under half to an unresolved V gene and leave the rest unexplained. The D gene and trimming were derived from the DNA, and the V and J assignments and clone size from that table. The sample table contains about 110,000 clones; only one count was recorded for approximately 71% of them. About 8.4% of the sample belongs to the ten largest clones.

General study outcomes and caveats: Compared with equally common non-associated chains, HLA-associated TCR beta chains in a later analysis were more clonally expanded and had lower generation probabilities. In vitro tests confirmed that a few of the cytomegalovirus-associated TCR beta chains recognize cytomegalovirus antigens. A cluster of highly shared sequence variants was judged likely to be a technical artifact of the sequencing pipeline. Specific HLA alleles were associated with 15,000 to 20,000 TCR beta sequences at a false discovery rate of 0.05 in a later analysis. Broadly in line with IMGT annotations, most TCR beta V segments showed up in productive rearrangements about 90% or about 30% of the time in an earlier analysis of several hundred of the donors. A further reported finding was that TCR beta sequences accurately predicted the HLA-A and HLA-B alleles for most subjects in the first cohort. For the cohort, immune exposure information was limited to CMV serostatus. According to a later genetic analysis, donors in an Asian-associated ancestry cluster had fewer N-insertions in productive TCRs than the approximately 630-donor mean. HLA typing was unavailable for some donors at each locus, so association tests used only the typed subset. V-gene and J-gene trimming of TCR beta chains was associated with a missense DCLRE1C variant in a later genetic analysis, and the association was replicated in an independent cohort. Sequencing depth was assumed to be roughly uniform across donors in the presence/absence analyses, though that assumption may not hold. Linkage disequilibrium might explain the correlated functional status among segregating V segments, but an unknown experimental factor could not be ruled out. A later analysis found that most CMV-associated TCR beta chains appeared HLA-restricted, with HLA associations seemingly driven largely by CMV exposure. The study listed 164 TCR beta chains as associated with cytomegalovirus. Most TCR sequences were seen in very few donors, while some public TCRs were found in many individuals. When HLA alleles, especially DR and DQ, strongly co-occurred, attributing TCR associations to individual alleles was difficult. The authors suggested that the approach could potentially be generalized to other disease states and immunological phenotypes. This cohort had only TCR beta chains sequenced, and the lack of alpha or paired-chain data limited which features could be detected. Because counts were too low, roughly 16 rarely observed V segments, including chromosome 9 orphons, were excluded from the earlier analysis of a few hundred of the donors. Some IMGT-functional V segments, including TRBV6-2 and TRBV6-3, could not be told apart with the 87-base-pair reads, so those segments were excluded. In a later analysis, TCR association rates were found to vary across HLA loci, with the most associated TCRs seen for DRB1 alleles and the fewest for HLA-C alleles. The classifier was reported to diagnose cytomegalovirus status with high specificity and sensitivity in both the original cohort and the validation cohort. According to a later analysis, parvovirus B19, influenza, CMV and Epstein-Barr virus appeared linked to several top co-occurrence clusters.

Material: PBMCs. This receptor chain uses TRBV2 and TRBJ1-1, and TRBD1 aligns with 8 junction nucleotides. This TCR came from a man aged 35 to 55 in good health and CMV-seronegative. The sequenced DNA is TGTGCCAGCATGGCCAGGGGGCTTGGTACTGAAGCTTTCTTT. Its protein is CASMARGLGTEAFF.